Here is one T cell receptor (beta chain) with its context. The antigen is unknown. This sample is part of a study of cytomegalovirus exposure and HLA in healthy donors. The V and J ends lost 4 bases and 6 bases, in that order; junction bases with no gene match: 10. The CDR3 totals 15 residues. Germline V lookup: CDR1 MDHEN, CDR2 SYDVKM. Overall study results and limits: Reports credit the classifier with highly specific, highly sensitive diagnosis of cytomegalovirus status.

Using immunoSEQ multiplex PCR, the repertoire was profiled, and TCRdb retains in-frame clones only, with some absent. The table shows about 74,000 clones, with roughly 94% occurring only once. The clonotype comes from a man between 18 and 35 years old in good health and CMV-seropositive. V and J are TRBV28 and TRBJ1-1; 8 nucleotides agree with TRBD1. The sample comprised PBMCs. The CDR3 DNA reads TGTGCCAGCAGTTCTCGGACAGGGCGAAGGGCTGAAGCTTTCTTT. The encoded protein is CASSSRTGRRAEAFF. The full variable domain, its missing parts supplied by reference TRBV28 and TRBJ1-1, is DVKVTQSSRYLVKRTGEKVFLECVQDMDHENMFWYRQDPGLGLRLIYFSYDVKMKEKGDIPEGYSVSREKKERFSLILESASTNQTSMYLCASSSRTGRRAEAFFGQGTRLTVV.